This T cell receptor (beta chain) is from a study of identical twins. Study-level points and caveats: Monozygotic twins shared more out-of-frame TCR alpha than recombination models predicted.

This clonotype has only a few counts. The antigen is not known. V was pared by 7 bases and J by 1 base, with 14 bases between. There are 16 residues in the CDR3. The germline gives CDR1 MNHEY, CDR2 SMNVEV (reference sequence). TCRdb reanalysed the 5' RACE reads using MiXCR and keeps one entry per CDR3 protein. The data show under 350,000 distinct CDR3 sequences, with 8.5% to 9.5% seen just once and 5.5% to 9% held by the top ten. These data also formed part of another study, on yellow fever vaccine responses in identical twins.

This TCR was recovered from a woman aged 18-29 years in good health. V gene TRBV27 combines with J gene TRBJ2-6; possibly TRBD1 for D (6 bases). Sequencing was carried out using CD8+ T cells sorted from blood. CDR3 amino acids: CASTGQPLSGANVLTF. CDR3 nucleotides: TGTGCCAGCACTGGACAGCCACTTTCTGGGGCCAACGTCCTGACTTTC.